This TCR beta chain was documented in a study of OX40 agonist ivuxolimab in advanced cancers. Regarding the study in general: Ivuxolimab, which targeted the costimulatory receptor OX40 (CD134), was an agonistic, fully human IgG2 monoclonal antibody. Peripheral TCRbeta sequencing was intended to test whether TCR sequence diversity was altered and clonal T-cell expansion was caused by ivuxolimab. Intravenous ivuxolimab was administered to patients every 2 weeks at six dose levels: 0.01, 0.1, 0.3, 1.5, 3 and 10 mg/kg. Of the 50 to 55 dose-escalation patients, hepatocellular carcinoma was present in around 20, melanoma in roughly 15, renal cell carcinoma in 9 and head and neck cancer in 9. In the dose-escalation cohort, roughly 80% of patients were male, and the mean age was around 60 years, with a range of 23 to 79. Patients were allowed to have had prior anti-PD-1, anti-PD-L1 or anti-CTLA-4 therapy, and approximately 40% of the dose-escalation patients had been treated with checkpoint inhibitors. The paper reports the monotherapy dose-escalation portion (N of about 56 patients) of the phase I ivuxolimab trial. Partial responses were achieved by three dose-escalation patients, of whom one had hepatocellular carcinoma and two had cutaneous melanoma.

As encoded in the germline V gene (reference sequence), CDR1 is SEHNR while CDR2 is FQNEAQ. V is reduced by 1 base and J by 6 bases, leaving a spacing of 9 bases between them. CDR3 length: 13 amino acids, cysteine to phenylalanine. CDR3 DNA only is kept here, 39 bases in frame from base 1. To sequence the TCRbeta CDR3 region, genomic DNA was isolated from the sorted cells. The immunoSEQ Assay was used for sequencing of TCRbeta CDR3 regions. Here the immuneACCESS table is served through TCRdb, limited to in-frame sequences with V and J called. Missing clones are a known gap in these copies; in checked studies unresolved V genes cover under half, and the rest lacks a known reason. Recorded for this sample are about 27,000 clones; about 81% of them occurred a single time. The ten top clones hold roughly a fifth of the sample. A word on this clone: It lacks a known antigen. No much larger clone exists at a distance of one base, and base qualities are not known.

What the authors observed across the whole study: Clonal expansion of both CD4+ and CD8+ blood T cells was observed from baseline to week 6 at doses 0.1 to 3.0 mg/kg. Low levels of normalized T-cell clonal expansion were also seen in some patients who did not respond. After ivuxolimab, expanded clones were on average more numerous among CD8+ T cells than among CD4+ T cells. Which antigens the clonally expanded peripheral T cells were specific for was not determined. In the 0.1-3.0 mg/kg groups, partial responders had among the lowest normalized peripheral clonal expansion, particularly in CD8+ T cells.

The trial excluded patients who had a history of autoimmune disease or who were on systemic immunosuppression. Peripheral blood for TCR sequencing was collected from all dose cohorts at baseline, on cycle 4 day 1, and on cycle 7 day 1. Samples came from an open-label, multicenter, first-in-human phase I dose-escalation trial of ivuxolimab. Adults with locally advanced or metastatic head and neck squamous cell, hepatocellular, melanoma or renal cell carcinoma were enrolled in the trial. Before TCR sequencing, CD4+ T cells and CD8+ T cells from peripheral blood were sorted into separate populations. The origin of this receptor is an adult with an advanced solid tumor such as melanoma, head and neck, liver or kidney cancer. The chain joins TRBV7-9 to TRBJ1-2, and possibly TRBD1, on 5 matching bases. The sequences come from CD4+ or CD8+ T cells sorted from blood, collected in a trial of the OX40 agonist ivuxolimab. In nucleotides, the sequence is TGTGCCAGCAGCTTAGGGGGGTTTAATGGCTACACCTTC. This translates into CASSLGGFNGYTF.